The 12 T cell receptor beta chains below all came from one sample that was sequenced in a study of cytomegalovirus exposure and HLA in healthy donors. In the PCR, 60 Vbeta and 13 Jbeta primers were used. TCRdb's table, derived via immunoSEQ multiplex PCR, lists solely in-frame clones and lacks some. This sample has around 160,000 clones, with about 70% found just once. Material: PBMCs. Receptors originate from a woman under 30 in good health and CMV-seropositive.

The V and J genes are TRBV10-2 and TRBJ2-7; D perhaps matches TRBD2 (7 bases). Germline V gene sequence: CDR1 WSHSY, CDR2 SAAADI. The CDR3 covers 15 residues. Between the trimmed V and J ends, which lost 3 bases and 2 bases, there was a span of 14 bases. In DNA form, the CDR3 reads TGCGCCAGCAGTGATTGGGGGGGCGGGACCTACGAGCAGTACTTC. Protein sequence: CASSDWGGGTYEQYF.

The chain uses TRBV5-4 and TRBJ2-3; 8 nucleotides match TRBD2. The CDR3 sequence is 15 residues long. The ends lost 3 bases at V and 5 bases at J; junction bases unmatched: 8. Germline-derived CDR1 and CDR2 are SGHNT and YYREEE (reference sequence). DNA of the CDR3: TGTGCCAGCAGCTCCCCGGGACTAGTGGTAGATACGCAGTATTTT. Its translation: CASSSPGLVVDTQYF.

The V and J genes are TRBV10-3 and TRBJ1-4, with 7 bases lining up with TRBD1. Per germline, CDR1 ENHRY and CDR2 SYGVKD. This CDR3 has 15 residues. J lost 1 base, V lost 5 bases, and 4 bases had no gene match. CDR3 DNA sequence: TGTGCCATCAGTACGACAGGGATAACTAATGAAAAACTGTTTTTT. Encoded protein: CAISTTGITNEKLFF.

This sequence joins TRBV30 and TRBJ1-2; 7 bases are shared with TRBD1. The CDR3 has 13 amino acids. The ends lost 4 bases at V and 8 bases at J; junction bases unmatched: 10. Germline V gene lookup returns CDR1 GTSNPN and CDR2 SVGIG (reference sequence). The CDR3 loop reads CAWNRDSDGGYTF. The CDR3 nucleotides are TGTGCCTGGAACCGGGACAGCGACGGGGGCTACACCTTC.

The chain is built from TRBV21-1 and TRBJ2-7; the table's TRBD2 call for D was not verified on the DNA. TRBV21-1 is listed as a pseudogene. This CDR3 spans 14 amino acids. This CDR3 is CASSLAGEGGEQYF. The CDR3, as DNA: TGTGCCAGCAGCCTAGCGGGAGAGGGGGGCGAGCAGTACTTC.

V is TRBV6-1 and J is TRBJ2-7; D is ambiguous. CDR1 is MNHNS, CDR2 SASEGT, per germline. The CDR3 consists of 13 residues. V was trimmed by 7 bases and J by 2 bases, leaving 12 bases between them. CDR3 sequence (DNA): TGTGCCAGCATTGTGGTAGGAGCCTACGAGCAGTACTTC. It codes for CASIVVGAYEQYF.

The V call is TRBV30, the J call TRBJ1-3; D gene uncertain. The CDR3 totals 13 residues. Germline loops: CDR1 GTSNPN, CDR2 SVGIG (reference sequence). Deletions cut 3 bases from V and 2 bases from J, with 8 bases between. The DNA of the CDR3 is TGTGCCTGGAGCAGGTTACCTGGAAACACCATATATTTT. Protein sequence: CAWSRLPGNTIYF.

The gene calls are TRBV15 and TRBJ2-6; tentative D call: TRBD2 (6 bases). The V gene's germline CDR1 is LNHNV and CDR2 YYDKDF (reference sequence). Trimming took 0 bases from V and 1 from J, leaving 13 bases between them. There are 18 residues in the CDR3. The CDR3 DNA reads as TGTGCCACCAGCAGAGATGACGAGGGAGGTTCTGGGGCCAACGTCCTGACTTTC. Translation: CATSRDDEGGSGANVLTF.

This clone was seen only a few times. CDR3 nucleotides: TGTGCCAGTAGTACCCAGGGCCTGAACTATGGCTACACCTTC. Its protein is CASSTQGLNYGYTF. The chain links TRBV19 to TRBJ1-2; TRBD1 might be the D (5 bases). Germline V gene lookup returns CDR1 LNHDA and CDR2 SQIVND (reference sequence). The CDR3 is 14 amino acids. The V and J ends lost 4 bases and 2 bases respectively, with 11 bases between them.

The chain uses TRBV5-1 and TRBJ2-4; 7 positions agree with TRBD1. Looked up from germline, CDR1 is SGHRS and CDR2 is YFSETQ. Unmatched junction bases numbered 3, after V lost 2 bases and J lost 7 bases. The CDR3 is made up of 13 amino acids. DNA for the CDR3: TGCGCCAGCAGCTTAGACAGGGCCAACATTCAGTACTTC. It translates to CASSLDRANIQYF.

The chain combines TRBV5-6 with TRBJ2-1; TRBD1 might be the D (5 bases). V gave up 0 bases and J gave up 14 bases, with 12 bases separating them. Germline V lookup: CDR1 SGHDT, CDR2 YYEEEE. The CDR3 has 12 amino acids. In DNA form, the CDR3 reads TGTGCCAGCAGCTTGGTGCAATCAGGGAAGTTCTTC. This translates into CASSLVQSGKFF.

This clone was counted between two and nine times. The chain links TRBV2 to TRBJ2-7, with 9 bases fitting TRBD1. There are 15 residues in the CDR3. V shed 10 bases, J shed 1 base, and the junction held 11 bases outside the gene matches. Germline CDR1 and CDR2: SNHLY and FYNNEI. CDR3 DNA sequence: TGTGCCACGCTGGGGACAGGGCTAGGGTCCTACGAGCAGTACTTC. This gives the protein CATLGTGLGSYEQYF.